This T cell receptor beta chain was found in a study of blood T cell repertoires in COVID-19. V gave up 2 bases and J gave up 7 bases, with 6 bases separating them. CDR3 size: 12 residues. Using immunoSEQ multiplex PCR, the repertoire was profiled, and TCRdb retains in-frame clones only, with some absent. This repertoire shows about 220,000 clones, 70% to 85% found once; its top ten account for approximately 3.6%. The chain links TRBV12-3 or TRBV12-4 to TRBJ1-5; no definite D call. Sequencing was done on a sample of PBMCs or T cells enriched from blood (not recorded which). The TCR was taken from a woman aged 60-70 years who had recovered from COVID-19. In DNA form, the CDR3 reads TGTGCCAGCAGTTTACGGGAACAGCCCCAGCATTTT. It specifies CASSLREQPQHF.